The T cell receptor (beta chain) under discussion was sequenced for a study of CD8 T cells in ankylosing spondylitis. Germline CDR1 and CDR2: SEHNR and FQNEAQ (reference sequence). The CDR3 covers 14 residues. Trimming stripped 5 bases from V and 1 base from J, with 9 bases between. Libraries of TCR beta came from quantitative 5'-RACE with molecular barcodes. TCRdb fed the 5' RACE reads into MiXCR, producing one record per CDR3 protein. The table includes 300,000 to 400,000 distinct CDR3 sequences, 20% to 25% detected once. A remark on this clonotype: What it binds is unknown.

Study-level points and caveats: With a CD8+ phenotype, disease-linked clones were relatively rare in peripheral blood. Some of these motif variants have turned up before, in reports on reactive arthritis synovial fluid and blood. Disease-linked clones reportedly showed significant enrichment in matched ankylosing spondylitis synovial fluid. A TCR beta motif made of eight highly homologous variants seemed typical of ankylosing spondylitis blood.

The origin of this receptor is a male donor with ankylosing spondylitis. The sequencing sample was made of blood, either unsorted or a sorted T cell fraction (not recorded which). The chain recombines TRBV7-9 with TRBJ2-1; maybe TRBD2 (7 bases). The CDR3 is CASSRGASYNEQFF. The DNA of the CDR3 is TGTGCCAGCAGCCGGGGGGCATCCTACAATGAGCAGTTCTTC.